This T cell receptor beta chain appears in the sequencing data of a study of blood T cells in healthy people across ages. Study-level findings and limits: Older age went with lower TCR beta diversity per million T cells, in a roughly linear way.

Concerning this clonotype itself: Its matching antigen is unknown.

It was with a sample-barcoded 5' primer and a J-beta primer mix that a second PCR of about 6 to 11 cycles was run. Using its own MiXCR run on the 5' RACE reads, TCRdb lists one record per CDR3 protein. Of about 1.5 million distinct CDR3 sequences listed, 35% to 45% are singletons. After removal of 2 bases from V and 4 bases from J, the junction contained 7 bases not matched to a gene. The CDR3 consists of 16 residues. CDR1 and CDR2 from the germline V gene are MNHEY and SMNVEV (reference sequence). The sequence was collected from a woman aged 18-35 years in good health. This chain uses TRBV27 with TRBJ2-1, with 8 bases aligning to TRBD2. Sequencing was done on a sample of blood. CDR3 residues: CASSLKITSGYNEQFF. The CDR3 nucleotides read TGTGCCAGCAGTTTAAAGATCACTAGCGGATACAATGAGCAGTTCTTC.